The source of this T cell receptor (beta chain) is a study of shared clonotypes between healthy human individuals. Trimming at V came to 0 bases and at J to 1 base, leaving 2 bases not matched to a gene. This CDR3 spans 15 amino acids. The germline V gene has CDR1 SGHKS and CDR2 YYEKEE (reference sequence). Assay used: immunoSEQ multiplex PCR; TCRdb lists only in-frame clones, some missing. The sample consists of some 95,000 clones, roughly two thirds of them appearing once. This sequence originates from a man younger than 45 in good health. The source material was memory CD8+ T cells sorted from blood. Indicated subset: CD45RO+ cells pooled with CCR7-negative TemRA cells. V and J are TRBV5-5 and TRBJ2-7; TRBD1 aligns across 9 bases. The chain's CDR3 is CASSLETGGSYEQYF. The CDR3 nucleotides read TGTGCCAGCAGCTTGGAGACAGGGGGATCCTACGAGCAGTACTTC.